One and the same sample provided the 15 T cell receptor beta chains below, sequenced in a study of regulatory T cells in long-lasting Graves disease. Time point defined: newly diagnosed GD, antithyroid drugs for less than 3 months. Isolated PBMC RNA provided the starting material for the TCR library. The authors built TCR beta libraries using iRepertoire HTBI primers and Arm-PCR of CDR3 regions. TCRdb called the multiplex PCR reads again in MiXCR, with one record for every CDR3 protein. The repertoire holds 600,000 to 650,000 distinct CDR3 sequences, with roughly 15% as singletons. The same data also went into a second study, on T cells in Graves' hyperthyroidism and ophthalmopathy.

The specimen was peripheral blood mononuclear cells (PBMCs), collected at new diagnosis, from a patient treated with antithyroid drugs. The receptors were gathered from a young woman with Graves disease.

This rearrangement joins TRBV6-2 or TRBV6-3 to TRBJ2-3, with a possible D match to TRBD1 (5 bases). Per germline, CDR1 MNHEY and CDR2 SVGEGT. The CDR3 extends over 16 amino acids. V was pared by 6 bases and J by 2 bases, with 18 bases between. Here the CDR3 reads CASSEVGRAITDTQYF. CDR3 nucleotide sequence: TGTGCCAGCAGCGAGGTGGGCAGGGCGATCACAGATACGCAGTATTTT.

This clonotype came up many times. The chain joins TRBV7-2 to TRBJ2-1, with D hard to call. This CDR3 region has 15 residues. Trimming shortened V by 3 bases and J by 13 bases, and 22 bases separated the two germline ends. Germline CDR1 reads SGHTA; CDR2 reads FQGNSA. The CDR3 spells CASSLVTGLNEGQFF. The CDR3 DNA sequence: TGTGCCAGCAGCTTGGTTACGGGCCTGAACGAAGGACAGTTCTTC.

The rearrangement joins TRBV5-6 to TRBJ2-7; 10 positions match TRBD1. The J segment lost 6 bases and the V segment lost 3 bases, leaving 9 bases of the junction unmatched. This CDR3 region has 15 residues. Germline V CDR1 and CDR2: SGHDT, YYEEEE. The CDR3 DNA sequence: TGTGCCAGCAGCTCGCTCGCGGACAGGGGGGTCGAGCAGTACTTC. Residues: CASSSLADRGVEQYF.

This chain links TRBV6-1 with TRBJ2-7; 7 nucleotides match TRBD1. With V trimmed by 10 bases and J by 0 bases, 6 bases remained unmatched. The V gene's germline CDR1 is MNHNS and CDR2 SASEGT. The CDR3 is 13 residues long. The CDR3 protein is CATRDSSSYEQYF. CDR3 DNA sequence: TGTGCCACCAGGGACAGTTCCTCCTACGAGCAGTACTTC.

The chain links TRBV27 to TRBJ2-4; D gene ambiguous. V was pared by 4 bases and J by 1 base, with 14 bases between. In germline, CDR1 is MNHEY, CDR2 SMNVEV (reference sequence). This CDR3 comprises 16 residues. The CDR3 nucleotides read TGTGCCAGCAGTTCGCCCAGCAGGTCGGCCAAAAACATTCAGTACTTC. Amino acid sequence: CASSSPSRSAKNIQYF.

This clonotype was seen at least ten times. The chain has TRBV18 and TRBJ1-1; D is perhaps TRBD1 (5 bases). The CDR3 runs 14 residues. CDR1 and CDR2 from the germline V gene are KGHSH and LQKENI. The germline V and J ends were trimmed by 3 bases and 2 bases, with 10 bases remaining between them. The CDR3 reads CASSPETVNTEAFF. The DNA for the CDR3 is TGTGCCAGCTCACCGGAGACAGTTAACACTGAAGCTTTCTTT.

This clonotype was recorded at least ten times. J is TRBJ1-2 and V is TRBV28; D remains ambiguous. The germline gives CDR1 MDHEN, CDR2 SYDVKM. The CDR3 contains 13 residues. Trimming pared 5 bases from V and 4 bases from J, leaving 11 bases between. Here the CDR3 reads CASSADGIYGYTF. The CDR3 nucleotides are TGTGCCAGCAGTGCCGACGGGATCTATGGCTACACCTTC.

The J gene is TRBJ1-6, the V gene TRBV7-9; D call uncertain. The germline V gene encodes CDR1 SEHNR and CDR2 FQNEAQ (reference sequence). The ends were cut back, 4 bases at V and 7 bases at J, with 11 bases in the middle. This CDR3 contains 14 residues. The CDR3 spells CASSSDQVNSPLHF. CDR3 sequence (DNA): TGTGCCAGCAGCTCCGACCAAGTGAATTCACCCCTCCACTTT.

This clonotype has only a few counts. The rearrangement joins TRBV6-1 to TRBJ1-5; unclear D gene. Trimming removed 6 bases from V and 2 bases from J, with 14 bases in between. The CDR3 loop spans 15 amino acids. CDR1 MNHNS and CDR2 SASEGT come from the germline V gene. CDR3: CASSPQIRGNQPQHF. In DNA, the CDR3 is TGTGCCAGCAGCCCACAGATAAGGGGCAATCAGCCCCAGCATTTT.

This clonotype was observed at least ten times. The rearrangement joins TRBV9 to TRBJ1-1; unclear D gene. From germline, CDR1 is SGDLS and CDR2 YYNGEE. The V gene lost 4 bases and the J gene lost 1 base, with 14 bases spanning the gap. This CDR3 comprises 15 residues. The CDR3, as DNA: TGTGCCAGCAGCAAACACCCGACACCGAACACTGAAGCTTTCTTT. This encodes CASSKHPTPNTEAFF.

This clonotype was picked up many times. In DNA form, the CDR3 reads TGCAGTGCTGGGCCGAGACAGGCTCTCTCCTACGAGCAGTACTTC. It translates to CSAGPRQALSYEQYF. This sequence joins TRBV20-1 and TRBJ2-7, with a possible D match to TRBD1 (6 bases). Germline V gene lookup returns CDR1 DFQATT and CDR2 SNEGSKA (reference sequence). The CDR3 length is 15 residues. Trimming cost V 5 bases and J 0 bases, with 17 bases left between them.

This clonotype has more than one count but fewer than ten. V gene TRBV5-6 combines with J gene TRBJ1-1; weak D call: TRBD1 (5 bases). The CDR3 spans 13 residues. Trimming pared 0 bases from V and 4 bases from J, leaving 7 bases between. Germline V gene data show CDR1 as SGHDT and CDR2 as YYEEEE. This CDR3 reads CASSLGGITEAFF. The CDR3, as DNA: TGTGCCAGCAGCTTGGGGGGGATCACTGAAGCTTTCTTT. Looking up the rest from reference TRBV5-6 and TRBJ1-1 gives the full variable domain: DAGVTQSPTHLIKTRGQQVTLRCSPKSGHDTVSWYQQALGQGPQFIFQYYEEEERQRGNFPDRFSGHQFPNYSSELNVNALLLGDSALYLCASSLGGITEAFFGQGTRLTVV.

This clonotype was counted a few times. The V gene is TRBV6-1, the J gene TRBJ2-5; no reliable D call. Looked up from germline, CDR1 is MNHNS and CDR2 is SASEGT. The CDR3 totals 13 residues. V lost 6 bases and J 5 bases, leaving 13 bases between the germline ends. In DNA, the CDR3 is TGTGCCAGCAGCCGATCGGTCGTTGAGACCCAGTACTTC. Its protein product is CASSRSVVETQYF.

This clonotype was seen a few times. CDR3 amino acids: CASSQMTVQGEKLFF. The CDR3 coding sequence is TGTGCCAGCAGCCAGATGACAGTTCAGGGTGAAAAACTGTTTTTT. The chain joins TRBV14 to TRBJ1-4; D may be TRBD1 (5 bases). The CDR3 loop spans 15 amino acids. CDR1 SGHDN and CDR2 FVKESK come from the germline V gene. V was clipped by 3 bases and J by 7 bases, with 15 bases between them.

V usage is TRBV6-5 and J usage is TRBJ2-1; 7 bases are shared with TRBD1. Losses at the gene ends were 4 bases for V and 9 bases for J; bases not matched to a gene: 9. The CDR3 consists of 14 residues. Germline assignment: CDR1 MNHEY and CDR2 SVGAGI. The CDR3 is CASSLETGFSEQFF. Written as DNA, the CDR3 is TGTGCCAGCAGTTTGGAGACAGGGTTTTCTGAGCAGTTCTTC.